Here is one TCR beta chain with its context. The antigen is not known. Assay used: immunoSEQ multiplex PCR; TCRdb lists only in-frame clones, some missing. The sample records under 650,000 clones, 90% to 96% being singletons. The sample is drawn from a study of shared clonotypes between healthy human individuals. Study-level information: The cohort had two women and a few men, ages 18 to 49. Points from the study as a whole: Sequencing depth was a factor that was expected to affect clonotype sharing among donors. For naive CD4 cells, roughly 4.6% of clonotypes were shared across a few donors.

Germline V gene data show CDR1 as ENHRY and CDR2 as SYGVKD. The CDR3 loop spans 15 amino acids. J gave up 4 bases and V 6 bases, and 5 bases lay outside the gene matches. Source material: naive CD4+ T cells sorted from blood. Sample subset: CD45RA+ positively selected. The chain employs TRBV10-3 and TRBJ2-7, with 14 bases fitting TRBD2. The clonotype comes from a woman in her thirties in good health. CDR3 region: CAISKGTSGSYEQYF. The CDR3 coding sequence is TGTGCCATCAGCAAGGGGACTAGCGGGAGTTACGAGCAGTACTTC.